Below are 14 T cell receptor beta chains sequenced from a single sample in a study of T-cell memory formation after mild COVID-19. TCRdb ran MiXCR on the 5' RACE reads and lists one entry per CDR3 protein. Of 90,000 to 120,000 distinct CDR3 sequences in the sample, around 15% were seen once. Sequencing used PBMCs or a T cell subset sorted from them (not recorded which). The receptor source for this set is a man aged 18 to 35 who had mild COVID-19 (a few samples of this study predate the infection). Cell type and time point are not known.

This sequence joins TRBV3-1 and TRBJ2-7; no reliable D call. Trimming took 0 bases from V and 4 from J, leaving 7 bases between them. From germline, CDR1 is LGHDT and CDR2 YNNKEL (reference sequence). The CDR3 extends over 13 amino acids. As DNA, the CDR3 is TGTGCCAGCAGCCAAGAAGGTCATTACGAGCAGTACTTC. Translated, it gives CASSQEGHYEQYF.

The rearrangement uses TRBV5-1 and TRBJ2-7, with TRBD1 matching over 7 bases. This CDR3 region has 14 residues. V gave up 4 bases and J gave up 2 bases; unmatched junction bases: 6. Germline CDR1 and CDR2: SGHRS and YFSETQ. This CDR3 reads CASSPVGGTYEQYF. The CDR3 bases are TGCGCCAGCAGCCCGGTAGGGGGCACCTACGAGCAGTACTTC.

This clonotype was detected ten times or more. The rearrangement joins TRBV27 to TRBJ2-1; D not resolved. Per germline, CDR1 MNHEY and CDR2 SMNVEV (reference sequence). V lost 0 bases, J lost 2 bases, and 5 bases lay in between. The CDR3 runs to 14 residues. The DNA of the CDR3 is TGTGCCAGCAGTTTATCGACCCCCTACAATGAGCAGTTCTTC. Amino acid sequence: CASSLSTPYNEQFF.

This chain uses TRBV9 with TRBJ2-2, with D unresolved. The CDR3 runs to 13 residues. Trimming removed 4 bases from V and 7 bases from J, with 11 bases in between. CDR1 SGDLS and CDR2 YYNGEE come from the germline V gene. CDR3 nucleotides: TGTGCCAGCAGCACCTCTAGTATCGGGGAGCTGTTTTTT. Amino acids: CASSTSSIGELFF.

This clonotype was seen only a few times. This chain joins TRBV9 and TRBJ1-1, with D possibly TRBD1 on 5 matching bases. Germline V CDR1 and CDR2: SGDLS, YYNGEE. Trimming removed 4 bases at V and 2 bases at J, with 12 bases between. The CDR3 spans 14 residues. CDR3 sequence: CASSPWDGNTEAFF. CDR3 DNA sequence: TGTGCCAGCAGCCCATGGGACGGAAACACTGAAGCTTTCTTT.

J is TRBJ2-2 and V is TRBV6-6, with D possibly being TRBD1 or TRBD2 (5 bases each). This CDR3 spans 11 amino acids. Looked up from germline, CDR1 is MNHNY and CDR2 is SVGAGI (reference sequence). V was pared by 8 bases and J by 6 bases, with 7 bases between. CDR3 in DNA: TGTGCCAGCCTGGGGGCCGGGGAGCTGTTTTTT. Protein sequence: CASLGAGELFF.

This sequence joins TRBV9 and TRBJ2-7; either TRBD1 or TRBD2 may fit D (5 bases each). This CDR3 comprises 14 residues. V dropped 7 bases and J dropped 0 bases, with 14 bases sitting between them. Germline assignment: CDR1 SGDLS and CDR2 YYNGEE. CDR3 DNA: TGTGCCAGCTCAAGTCCAGGGAGCTCCTACGAGCAGTACTTC. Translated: CASSSPGSSYEQYF.

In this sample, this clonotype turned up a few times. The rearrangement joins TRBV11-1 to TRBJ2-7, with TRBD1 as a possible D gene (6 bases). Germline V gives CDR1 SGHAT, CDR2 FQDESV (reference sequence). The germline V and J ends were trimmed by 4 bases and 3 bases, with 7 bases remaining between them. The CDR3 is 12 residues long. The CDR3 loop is CASSSGHYEQYV. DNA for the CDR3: TGTGCCAGCAGCTCGGGACACTACGAGCAGTACGTC.

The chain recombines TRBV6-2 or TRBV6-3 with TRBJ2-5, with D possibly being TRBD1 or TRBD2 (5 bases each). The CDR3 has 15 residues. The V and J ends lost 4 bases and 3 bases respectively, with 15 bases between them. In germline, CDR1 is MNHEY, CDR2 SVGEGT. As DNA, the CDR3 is TGTGCCAGCAGTTCCGTCGGGACGTTAGAAGAGACCCAGTACTTC. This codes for CASSSVGTLEETQYF.

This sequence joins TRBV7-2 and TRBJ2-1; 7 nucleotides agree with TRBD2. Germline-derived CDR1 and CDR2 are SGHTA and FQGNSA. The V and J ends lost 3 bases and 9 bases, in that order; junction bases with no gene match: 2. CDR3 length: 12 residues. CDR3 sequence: CASSLGGSEQFF. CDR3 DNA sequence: TGTGCCAGCAGCTTGGGGGGGAGTGAGCAGTTCTTC.

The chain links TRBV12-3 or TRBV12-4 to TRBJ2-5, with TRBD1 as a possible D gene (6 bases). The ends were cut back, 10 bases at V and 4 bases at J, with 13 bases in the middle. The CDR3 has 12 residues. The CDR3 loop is CAIRGWGETQYF. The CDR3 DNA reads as TGTGCCATTAGGGGGTGGGGAGAGACCCAGTACTTC.

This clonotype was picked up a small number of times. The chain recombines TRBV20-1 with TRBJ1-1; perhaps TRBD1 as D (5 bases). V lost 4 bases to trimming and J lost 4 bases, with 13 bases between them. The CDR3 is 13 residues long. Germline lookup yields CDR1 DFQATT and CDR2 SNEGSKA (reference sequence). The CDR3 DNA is TGCAGTGCTACCCAGGGAAGGTTCACTGAAGCTTTCTTT. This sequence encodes CSATQGRFTEAFF.

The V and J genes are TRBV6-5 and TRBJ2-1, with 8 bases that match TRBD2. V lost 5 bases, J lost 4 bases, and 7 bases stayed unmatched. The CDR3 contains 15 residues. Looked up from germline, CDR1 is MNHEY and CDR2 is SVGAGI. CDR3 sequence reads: CASSPWSGGYNEQFF. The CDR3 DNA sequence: TGTGCCAGCAGTCCCTGGAGCGGGGGATACAATGAGCAGTTCTTC.

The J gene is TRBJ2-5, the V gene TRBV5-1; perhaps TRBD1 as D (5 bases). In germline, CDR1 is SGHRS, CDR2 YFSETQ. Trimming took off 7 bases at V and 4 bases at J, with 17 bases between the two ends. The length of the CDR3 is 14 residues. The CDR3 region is CASAAGHGLETQYF. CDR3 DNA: TGCGCCAGCGCGGCCGGACACGGCCTAGAGACCCAGTACTTC. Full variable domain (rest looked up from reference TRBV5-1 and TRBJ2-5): KAGVTQTPRYLIKTRGQQVTLSCSPISGHRSVSWYQQTPGQGLQFLFEYFSETQRNKGNFPGRFSGRQFSNSRSEMNVSTLELGDSALYLCASAAGHGLETQYFGPGTRLLVL.